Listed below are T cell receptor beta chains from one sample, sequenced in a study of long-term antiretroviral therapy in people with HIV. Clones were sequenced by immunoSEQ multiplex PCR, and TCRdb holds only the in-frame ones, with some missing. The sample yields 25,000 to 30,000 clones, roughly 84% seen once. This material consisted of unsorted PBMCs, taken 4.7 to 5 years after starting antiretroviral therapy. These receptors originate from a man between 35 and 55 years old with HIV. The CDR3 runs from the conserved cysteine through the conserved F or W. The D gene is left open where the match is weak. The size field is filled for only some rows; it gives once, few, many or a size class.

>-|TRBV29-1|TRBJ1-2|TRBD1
TGCAGCGTTGATACCGGGACAGGGAAAGGCGATGGCTACACCTTC
CSVDTGTGKGDGYTF
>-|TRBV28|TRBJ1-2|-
TGTGCCAGCAGTGCCCGGGTCTATGGCTACACCTTC
CASSARVYGYTF
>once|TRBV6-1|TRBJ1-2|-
TGTGCCAGCAGTACTACAGGGTATGGCTACACCTTC
CASSTTGYGYTF
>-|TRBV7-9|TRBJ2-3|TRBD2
TGTGCCAGCAGCCGAGCGGGGGGTGCAGATACGCAGTATTTT
CASSRAGGADTQYF
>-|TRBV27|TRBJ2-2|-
TGTGCCAGCACCCCGGACAAGGTGCAGGACACCGGGGAGCTGTTTTTT
CASTPDKVQDTGELFF
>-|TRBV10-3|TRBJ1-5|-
TGTGCCATCAGTGAGTTAGGGCAGGGGTCTGGTCAGCCCCAGCATTTT
CAISELGQGSGQPQHF
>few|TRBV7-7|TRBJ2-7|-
TGTGCTAGCAGCTTAGCGCTTCAGGGGAAGTACGAGCAGTACTTC
CASSLALQGKYEQYF
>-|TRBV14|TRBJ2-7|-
TGTGCCAGCAGCCAGGCGACGGAGCAGTACTTC
CASSQATEQYF
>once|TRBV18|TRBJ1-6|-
TGTGCCAGCTCACCATCAGACAGTAATTCACCCCTCCACTTT
CASSPSDSNSPLHF
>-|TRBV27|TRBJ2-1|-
TGTGCCAGCAGTTCCACCCCGTTCTCCTACAATGAGCAGTTCTTC
CASSSTPFSYNEQFF
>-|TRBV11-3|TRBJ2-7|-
TGTGCCAGCAGCTTAACCGGGTCCCAGGGGAGCGAGCAGTACTTC
CASSLTGSQGSEQYF
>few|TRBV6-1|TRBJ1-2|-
TGTGCCAGCAGAACTAGCAGTGGCTACACCTTC
CASRTSSGYTF
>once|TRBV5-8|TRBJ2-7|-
TGTGCCAGCAGCCCCTACGAGCAGTACTTC
CASSPYEQYF
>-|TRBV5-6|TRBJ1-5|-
TGTGCCAGCAGCTTTTACAGGTCGAGCAATCAGCCCCAGCATTTT
CASSFYRSSNQPQHF
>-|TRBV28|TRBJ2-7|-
TGTGCCAGCAGTTTCCCCACTGGTCCTACCTACGAGCAGTACTTC
CASSFPTGPTYEQYF
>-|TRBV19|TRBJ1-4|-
TGTGCCAGTAGGGTGGTGGGGAATGAAAAACTGTTTTTT
CASRVVGNEKLFF
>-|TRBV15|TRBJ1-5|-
TGTGCCACCAGCAGAGACCTAAGCAATCAGCCCCAGCATTTT
CATSRDLSNQPQHF
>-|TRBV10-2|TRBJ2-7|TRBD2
TGCGCCAGCGTCGGGACTAGAGAAAACTACGAGCAGTACTTC
CASVGTRENYEQYF
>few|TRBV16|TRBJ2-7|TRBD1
TGTGCCAGCAGCAACGGACAGGGTGATTACGAGCAGTACTTC
CASSNGQGDYEQYF
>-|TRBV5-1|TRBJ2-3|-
TGCGCCAGCAGCTCCAGGACGGCTAGCACAGATACGCAGTATTTT
CASSSRTASTDTQYF
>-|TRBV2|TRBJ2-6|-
TGTGCCAGCAGGGGAGCGGGGGCCAACGTCCTGACTTTC
CASRGAGANVLTF
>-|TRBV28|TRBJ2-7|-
TGTGCCAGCACAGCCGGGACTTCCCCCTACGAGCAGTACTTC
CASTAGTSPYEQYF
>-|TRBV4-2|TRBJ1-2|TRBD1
TGTGCCAGCAGCCGTGGGACAGGATATGGCTACACCTTC
CASSRGTGYGYTF
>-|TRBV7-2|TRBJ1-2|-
TGTGCCAGCAGCGCACCGGGGAAGGACTATGGCTACACCTTC
CASSAPGKDYGYTF
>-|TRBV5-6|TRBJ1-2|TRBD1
TGTGCCAGCAGCTTGGGGACAGGAGCTTCTGGCTACACCTTC
CASSLGTGASGYTF
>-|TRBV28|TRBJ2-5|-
TGTGCCAGCACCTCTCCGGGTACGGTGGAGACCCAGTACTTC
CASTSPGTVETQYF
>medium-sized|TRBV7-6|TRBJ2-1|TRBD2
TGTGCCAGCAGCTTAGGTAGCGGGACCTACAATGAGCAGTTCTTC
CASSLGSGTYNEQFF
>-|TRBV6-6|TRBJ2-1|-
TGTGCCAGCAGTTACTGGAGCAATAGCATCAATGAGCAGTTCTTC
CASSYWSNSINEQFF
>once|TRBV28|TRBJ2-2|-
TGTGCCAGCAGCCAGAACACCGGGGAGCTGTTTTTT
CASSQNTGELFF
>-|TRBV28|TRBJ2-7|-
TGTGCCAGCAGAGGAGGAACCTACGAGCAGTACTTC
CASRGGTYEQYF
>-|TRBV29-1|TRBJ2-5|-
TGCAGCGCCGGGGACGGAGAGACCCAGTACTTC
CSAGDGETQYF
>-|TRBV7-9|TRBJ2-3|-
TGTGCCAGCAGCTTCGGAAGGGGAGGCACAGATACGCAGTATTTT
CASSFGRGGTDTQYF
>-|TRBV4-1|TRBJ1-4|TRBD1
TGCGCCAGCAGCGATACAGGGGTGGGGGAAAAACTGTTTTTT
CASSDTGVGEKLFF
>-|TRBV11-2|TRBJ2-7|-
TGTGCCAGCAGCTTAAGCAGCACCTACTACGAGCAGTACTTC
CASSLSSTYYEQYF
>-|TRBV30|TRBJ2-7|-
TGTGCCTGGGGATCAGGGGGGGACTACGAGCAGTACTTC
CAWGSGGDYEQYF
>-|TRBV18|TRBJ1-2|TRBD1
TGTGCCAGCTCACCGGACAGGGTCCGGGGTGGCTACACCTTC
CASSPDRVRGGYTF
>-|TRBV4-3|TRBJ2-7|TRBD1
TGCGCCAGCAGCCAAGGCACATCAGGGGGCGAGCAGTACTTC
CASSQGTSGGEQYF
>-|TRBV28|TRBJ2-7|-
TGTGCCAGCAGTGTGCGAGACGAGCAGTACTTC
CASSVRDEQYF
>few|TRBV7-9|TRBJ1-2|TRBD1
TGTGCCAGCAGCTTGGACAGGGCCATCTATGGCTACACCTTC
CASSLDRAIYGYTF
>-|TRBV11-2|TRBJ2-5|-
TGTGCCAGCAGCCTAGAAGAGACCCAGTACTTC
CASSLEETQYF